The 25 T cell receptor beta chains below were found in one sample sequenced in a study of human T cells and chemical hapten exposure. Stated time point: pre-sensitization, week 0. The sample's treatment: therapeutic diphenylcyclopropenone sensitization with weekly scalp DPC. Each CDR3 protein gets one entry after TCRdb re-called the RACE reads with MiXCR. The sample has about 350,000 distinct CDR3 sequences; about 5% are singletons. Here the sequenced sample was whole blood, taken in connection with sensitization to the hapten diphenylcyclopropenone (DPC). All receptors come from a woman in her late teens or twenties with alopecia areata. Some clones in this sample may be carry-over from other donors' samples.

This clonotype showed up many times. The chain combines TRBV6-5 with TRBJ1-5; D might be TRBD1 (5 bases). Germline CDR1 and CDR2: MNHEY and SVGAGI. This CDR3 has 18 residues. V lost 2 bases and J lost 5, with 22 bases in between. CDR3 protein: CASSYGERTPRIHQPQHF. For the CDR3, the DNA is TGTGCCAGCAGTTACGGGGAGAGGACACCTCGAATCCATCAGCCCCAGCATTTT.

This clonotype was observed a handful of times. The chain has TRBV5-1 and TRBJ2-5; 7 positions match TRBD1. The germline CDR1 and CDR2 sequences are SGHRS and YFSETQ. Trimming took 4 bases from V and 1 from J; bases not matched to a gene: 13. The CDR3 loop spans 17 amino acids. The DNA of the CDR3 is TGCGCCAGCAGCGACGGACAGGCCGAATTCTTCCAAGAGACCCAGTACTTC. Protein: CASSDGQAEFFQETQYF.

CDR3: CASSLNGGTAPYEQYF. DNA for the CDR3: TGTGCCAGCAGCCTGAACGGAGGGACAGCTCCCTACGAGCAGTACTTC. This chain connects TRBV5-5 to TRBJ2-7, with a possible D match to TRBD1 (7 bases). CDR3 length: 16 residues. V shed 4 bases and J shed 2 bases, with 19 bases lying between them. Looked up from germline, CDR1 is SGHKS and CDR2 is YYEKEE (reference sequence). Full variable domain (missing parts from reference TRBV5-5 and TRBJ2-7): DAGVTQSPTHLIKTRGQQVTLRCSPISGHKSVSWYQQVLGQGPQFIFQYYEKEERGRGNFPDRFSARQFPNYSSELNVNALLLGDSALYLCASSLNGGTAPYEQYFGPGTRLTVT.

This clonotype was seen a few times. V is TRBV12-5 and J is TRBJ2-7; D not certain. The CDR3 sequence is 12 residues long. Between the trimmed V and J ends, which lost 2 bases and 7 bases, there was a span of 9 bases. Germline V gives CDR1 LGHNT, CDR2 FRNRAP. The CDR3 DNA is TGTGCTAGTGGTTTGACCCCTCGGGAGCAGTACTTC. Residues: CASGLTPREQYF.

This clonotype was seen at least ten times. V is TRBV28 and J is TRBJ1-1; 7 bases align to TRBD1. V was pared by 3 bases and J by 3 bases, with 4 bases of the junction left unmatched. This CDR3 contains 14 residues. CDR1 MDHEN and CDR2 SYDVKM come from the germline V gene. In DNA form, the CDR3 reads TGTGCCAGCAGTTTGGGACAGTTCGACACTGAAGCTTTCTTT. It translates to CASSLGQFDTEAFF. Variable domain in full (rest from reference TRBV28 and TRBJ1-1): DVKVTQSSRYLVKRTGEKVFLECVQDMDHENMFWYRQDPGLGLRLIYFSYDVKMKEKGDIPEGYSVSREKKERFSLILESASTNQTSMYLCASSLGQFDTEAFFGQGTRLTVV.

V is TRBV29-1 and J is TRBJ1-1, with 8 bases matching TRBD1. J lost 4 bases, V lost 7 bases, and 5 bases had no gene match. Germline V gene data show CDR1 as SQVTM and CDR2 as ANQGSEA. The CDR3 has 12 amino acids. CDR3 amino acids: CSGRQGPTEAFF. DNA for the CDR3: TGCAGCGGTCGACAGGGGCCCACTGAAGCTTTCTTT.

The gene calls are TRBV11-2 and TRBJ1-1; no definite D call. V lost 1 base and J 5 bases, leaving 17 bases between the germline ends. The germline V gene has CDR1 SGHAT and CDR2 FQNNGV. CDR3 length equals 16 residues. CDR3: CASSLAVLGLETEAFF. Here the CDR3 DNA reads TGTGCCAGCAGCTTAGCGGTTCTGGGTCTGGAAACTGAAGCTTTCTTT.

This clonotype has at least ten counts. This sequence joins TRBV6-1 and TRBJ1-5; D remains ambiguous. The CDR3 extends over 14 amino acids. Germline-derived CDR1 and CDR2 are MNHNS and SASEGT. V dropped 0 bases and J dropped 3 bases, with 6 bases sitting between them. The CDR3, as DNA: TGTGCCAGCAGTGAAGCAGCCTACAATCAGCCCCAGCATTTT. This translates into CASSEAAYNQPQHF.

Many counts were recorded for this clonotype. The rearrangement links TRBV4-3 to TRBJ1-1; D ambiguous. The CDR3 is 13 amino acids. The V gene's germline CDR1 is LGHNA and CDR2 YSLEER. Trimming removed 6 bases from V and 3 bases from J, with 11 bases in between. The CDR3 DNA sequence: TGCGCCAGCAGGTTTTCAGAAGACACTGAAGCTTTCTTT. It is translated as CASRFSEDTEAFF.

This clonotype showed up many times. The V gene is TRBV5-1, the J gene TRBJ2-5; no firm D call. This CDR3 region has 15 residues. V shed 0 bases and J shed 3 bases, with 12 bases lying between them. Germline values: CDR1 SGHRS, CDR2 YFSETQ. The CDR3 loop is CASSLVSGREETQYF. The CDR3 DNA sequence: TGCGCCAGCAGCTTGGTTTCTGGCAGAGAAGAGACCCAGTACTTC.

The rearrangement links TRBV20-1 to TRBJ1-3; 9 bases align to TRBD1. Losses at the gene ends were 0 bases for V and 3 bases for J; bases not matched to a gene: 3. This CDR3 spans 15 amino acids. Germline loops: CDR1 DFQATT, CDR2 SNEGSKA (reference sequence). The CDR3 DNA is TGCAGTGCTAGAGACCGGACAGGGGATGGAAACACCATATATTTT. This gives the protein CSARDRTGDGNTIYF.

Only a few counts were recorded for this clonotype. The V call is TRBV19, the J call TRBJ1-5; the match to TRBD1 covers 9 bases. The CDR3 has 15 residues. The J segment lost 4 bases and the V segment lost 7 bases, leaving 8 bases of the junction unmatched. Looked up from germline, CDR1 is LNHDA and CDR2 is SQIVND (reference sequence). DNA for the CDR3: TGTGCCAGTACCTACGATGGGACAGGGAATCAGCCCCAGCATTTT. The encoded protein is CASTYDGTGNQPQHF.

In this sample, this clonotype turned up a few times. This sequence joins TRBV19 and TRBJ2-3; D gene uncertain. V was trimmed by 7 bases and J by 0 bases, leaving 17 bases between them. The germline V gene has CDR1 LNHDA and CDR2 SQIVND (reference sequence). The length of the CDR3 is 16 residues. CDR3 sequence: CASTALGSLSTDTQYF. The CDR3 nucleotides read TGTGCCAGTACCGCCCTGGGGTCCCTCAGCACAGATACGCAGTATTTT.

The rearrangement links TRBV27 to TRBJ1-2; 7 bases map to TRBD1. Per germline, CDR1 MNHEY and CDR2 SMNVEV (reference sequence). With V trimmed by 4 bases and J by 5 bases, 10 bases remained unmatched. This CDR3 has 15 residues. Here the CDR3 DNA reads TGTGCCAGCAGTTACCGGGACAGTGCCCTTTATGGCTACACCTTC. Its protein is CASSYRDSALYGYTF.

The J gene is TRBJ2-4, the V gene TRBV10-3; D may be TRBD1 (5 bases). Germline lookup yields CDR1 ENHRY and CDR2 SYGVKD. Trimming stripped 2 bases from V and 0 bases from J, with 14 bases between. This CDR3 region has 17 residues. The CDR3 is CAISEIFGQGAKNIQYF. The CDR3 nucleotides are TGTGCCATCAGTGAGATTTTCGGTCAGGGAGCCAAAAACATTCAGTACTTC.

This clonotype showed up many times. J is TRBJ1-1 and V is TRBV29-1; D might be TRBD1 (5 bases). This CDR3 comprises 14 residues. The germline V gene has CDR1 SQVTM and CDR2 ANQGSEA. V was clipped by 4 bases and J by 3 bases, with 15 bases between them. The CDR3 DNA reads TGCAGCGTTGGGGGCGCAGGGAGGGACACTGAAGCTTTCTTT. This translates into CSVGGAGRDTEAFF.

This chain joins TRBV3-1 and TRBJ1-4, with a possible D match to TRBD1 (6 bases). Trimming removed 0 bases at V and 8 bases at J, with 16 bases between. CDR1 is LGHDT, CDR2 YNNKEL, per germline (reference sequence). The CDR3 consists of 16 residues. The CDR3 reads CASSQELGAVREKLFF. CDR3 sequence (DNA): TGTGCCAGCAGCCAAGAGCTGGGGGCAGTAAGGGAAAAACTGTTTTTT.

This clonotype was seen more than once but under ten times. V is TRBV5-6 and J is TRBJ1-6; 7 nucleotides align to TRBD1. With V trimmed by 4 bases and J by 9 bases, 16 bases remained unmatched. This CDR3 spans 17 amino acids. CDR1 SGHDT and CDR2 YYEEEE come from the germline V gene. The CDR3 bases are TGTGCCAGCAGCCCAAACCCAATTACAGGGGTGAGTTCACCCCTCCACTTT. Translation gives CASSPNPITGVSSPLHF. Full variable domain (missing parts from reference TRBV5-6 and TRBJ1-6): DAGVTQSPTHLIKTRGQQVTLRCSPKSGHDTVSWYQQALGQGPQFIFQYYEEEERQRGNFPDRFSGHQFPNYSSELNVNALLLGDSALYLCASSPNPITGVSSPLHFGNGTRLTVT.

This chain links TRBV12-3 or TRBV12-4 with TRBJ2-3; 8 nucleotides line up with TRBD2. Trimming at V came to 6 bases and at J to 1 base, leaving 9 bases not matched to a gene. The CDR3 consists of 16 residues. CDR3 in DNA: TGTGCCAGCAGCCCCATAGCGGGACCCCGCACAGATACGCAGTATTTT. This translates into CASSPIAGPRTDTQYF.

This clonotype was detected ten times or more. CDR3 sequence (DNA): TGTGCCAGCAGTTTAAATTGGGAGGTGCTCCTGACTTTC. It translates to CASSLNWEVLLTF. The gene calls are TRBV12-3 or TRBV12-4 and TRBJ2-6, with D possibly TRBD2 on 6 matching bases. V was clipped by 2 bases and J by 14 bases, with 13 bases between them. The CDR3 contains 13 residues.

This clonotype was recorded a few times. The V call is TRBV5-1, the J call TRBJ2-6; TRBD2 is a possible D gene (5 bases). Germline-derived CDR1 and CDR2 are SGHRS and YFSETQ. This CDR3 comprises 18 residues. The V end was cut by 1 base, the J end by 0 bases, with 14 bases between. CDR3 loop: CASSLNGLVSSGANVLTF. DNA of the CDR3: TGCGCCAGCAGCTTGAACGGACTTGTCAGCTCTGGGGCCAACGTCCTGACTTTC.

The chain uses TRBV6-2 or TRBV6-3 and TRBJ2-7, with D perhaps matching TRBD2 (5 bases). The CDR3 runs 15 residues. Per germline, CDR1 MNHEY and CDR2 SVGEGT. Trimming took off 2 bases at V and 2 bases at J, with 13 bases between the two ends. CDR3 in amino acids: CASSYTDEGTYEQYF. CDR3 DNA sequence: TGTGCCAGCAGTTACACTGATGAGGGAACCTACGAGCAGTACTTC.

This clonotype was seen repeatedly, ten times or more. The chain uses TRBV10-3 and TRBJ1-1, with D hard to call. The CDR3 covers 13 residues. The germline V gene has CDR1 ENHRY and CDR2 SYGVKD. The germline V and J ends were trimmed by 7 bases and 5 bases, with 14 bases remaining between them. The CDR3 sequence is CAIMPALGTEAFF. The CDR3 DNA follows: TGTGCCATCATGCCGGCCCTCGGGACTGAAGCTTTCTTT.

This clonotype was counted only a few times. The chain is built from TRBV7-2 and TRBJ1-5; 8 nucleotides agree with TRBD1. The CDR3 is made up of 15 amino acids. Germline V gene lookup returns CDR1 SGHTA and CDR2 FQGNSA. V lost 3 bases, J lost 3 bases, and 4 bases stayed unmatched. The CDR3: CASSLGQVANQPQHF. The CDR3 DNA follows: TGTGCCAGCAGCTTGGGACAGGTGGCCAATCAGCCCCAGCATTTT.

This clonotype was detected a few times. This chain uses TRBV11-3 with TRBJ1-1; 10 nucleotides match TRBD1. Germline V gives CDR1 SGHNT, CDR2 YENEEA. This CDR3 has 16 amino acids. Trimming cost V 5 bases and J 1 base; bases outside gene matches: 7. The CDR3 region has the DNA TGTGCCAGCAGCAGGGGACAGGGGATGGCGAACACTGAAGCTTTCTTT. The encoded protein is CASSRGQGMANTEAFF.